The subject of this entry is one T cell receptor beta chain. Regarding time point: patch test 2, 6 weeks after DPC sensitization. Specified treatment: therapeutic diphenylcyclopropenone sensitization with weekly scalp DPC. TCRdb reprocessed the RACE reads with MiXCR, giving one entry per CDR3 protein. The data show 360,000 or so distinct CDR3 sequences, around 6% seen once. The sample is drawn from a study of human T cells and chemical hapten exposure. Deletions cut 1 base from V and 2 bases from J, with 12 bases between. The CDR3 runs to 15 residues. CDR1 is MGHDK, CDR2 SYGVNS, per germline. The chain uses TRBV25-1 and TRBJ2-7; TRBD1 might be the D (6 bases). This sample comprised whole blood, obtained in connection with sensitization to the hapten diphenylcyclopropenone (DPC). This sequence was found in a woman aged 18-29 years with alopecia areata. Some clones in this sample may be carry-over from other donors' samples. For the CDR3, the DNA is TGTGCCAGCAGTGAATCGACAGGTTGGACCTACGAGCAGTACTTC. Protein product: CASSESTGWTYEQYF.